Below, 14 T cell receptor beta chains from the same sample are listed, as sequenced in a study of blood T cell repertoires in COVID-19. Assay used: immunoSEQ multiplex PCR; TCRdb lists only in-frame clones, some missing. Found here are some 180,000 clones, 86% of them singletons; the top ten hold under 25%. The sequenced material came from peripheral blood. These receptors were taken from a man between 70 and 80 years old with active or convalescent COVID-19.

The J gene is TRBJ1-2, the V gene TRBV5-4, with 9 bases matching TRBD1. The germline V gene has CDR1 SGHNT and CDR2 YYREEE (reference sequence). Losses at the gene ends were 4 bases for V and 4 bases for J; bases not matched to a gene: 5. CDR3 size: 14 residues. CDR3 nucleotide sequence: TGTGCCAGCAGCGAGGGACAGGGTGCCTATGGCTACACCTTC. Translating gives CASSEGQGAYGYTF.

The CDR3 protein is CATSGGTGQGNYGYTF. In DNA form, the CDR3 reads TGTGCCACCAGTGGGGGCACGGGACAGGGCAACTATGGCTACACCTTC. The rearrangement joins TRBV19 to TRBJ1-2; 9 nucleotides line up with TRBD1. In germline, CDR1 is LNHDA, CDR2 SQIVND (reference sequence). V shed 10 bases, J shed 2 bases, and the junction held 14 bases outside the gene matches. CDR3 length: 16 residues.

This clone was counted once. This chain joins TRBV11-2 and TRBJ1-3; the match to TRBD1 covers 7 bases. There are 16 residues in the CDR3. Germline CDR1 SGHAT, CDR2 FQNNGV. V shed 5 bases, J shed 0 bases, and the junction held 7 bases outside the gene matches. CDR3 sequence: CASSPRQGHSGNTIYF. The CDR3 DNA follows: TGTGCCAGCAGCCCCCGACAGGGCCACTCTGGAAACACCATATATTTT.

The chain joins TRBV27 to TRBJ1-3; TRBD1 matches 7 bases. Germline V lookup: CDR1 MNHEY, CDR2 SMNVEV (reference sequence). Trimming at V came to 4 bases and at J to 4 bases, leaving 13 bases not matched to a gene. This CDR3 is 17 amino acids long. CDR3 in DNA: TGTGCCAGCAGTTCGGCCCGGCAGGGGGTGGTCGGAAACACCATATATTTT. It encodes CASSSARQGVVGNTIYF.

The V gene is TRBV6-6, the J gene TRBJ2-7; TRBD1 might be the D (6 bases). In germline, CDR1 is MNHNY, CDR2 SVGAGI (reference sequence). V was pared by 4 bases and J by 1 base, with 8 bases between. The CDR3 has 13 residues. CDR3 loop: CASSSQGSYEQYF. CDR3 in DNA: TGTGCCAGCAGTTCACAGGGATCCTACGAGCAGTACTTC.

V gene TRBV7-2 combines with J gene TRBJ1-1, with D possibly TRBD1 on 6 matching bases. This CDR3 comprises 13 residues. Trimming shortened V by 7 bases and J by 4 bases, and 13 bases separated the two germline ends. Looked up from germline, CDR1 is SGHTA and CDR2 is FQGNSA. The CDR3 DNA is TGTGCCAGCAAAACCCAGGGGAGCACTGAAGCTTTCTTT. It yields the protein CASKTQGSTEAFF.

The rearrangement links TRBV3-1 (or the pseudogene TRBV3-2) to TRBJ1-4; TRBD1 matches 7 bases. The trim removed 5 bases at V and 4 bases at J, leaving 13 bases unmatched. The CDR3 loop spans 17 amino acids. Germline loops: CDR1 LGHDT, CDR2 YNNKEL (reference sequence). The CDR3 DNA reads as TGTGCCAGCAGCAGTCCCCGGGCAGGGGGATTTAATGAAAAACTGTTTTTT. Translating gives CASSSPRAGGFNEKLFF.

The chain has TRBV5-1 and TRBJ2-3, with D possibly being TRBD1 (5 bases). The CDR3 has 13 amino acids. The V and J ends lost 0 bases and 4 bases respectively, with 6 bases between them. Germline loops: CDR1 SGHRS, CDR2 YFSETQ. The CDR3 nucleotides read TGCGCCAGCAGCTTGGAGGGGTCAGATACGCAGTATTTT. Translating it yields CASSLEGSDTQYF.

DNA of the CDR3: TGTGCCAGCAGCATCGAAGAGACAGGCCCCGTGAACACCATATATTTT. Protein: CASSIEETGPVNTIYF. The chain links TRBV7-8 to TRBJ1-3; a possible D gene is TRBD1 (6 bases). The CDR3 consists of 16 residues. CDR1 SGHVS and CDR2 FQNEAQ come from the germline V gene. Trimming removed 5 bases from V and 7 bases from J, with 21 bases in between. Complete variable domain (other parts from reference TRBV7-8 and TRBJ1-3): GAGVSQSPRYKVAKRGQDVALRCDPISGHVSLFWYQQALGQGPEFLTYFQNEAQLDKSGLPSDRFFAERPEGSVSTLKIQRTQQEDSAVYLCASSIEETGPVNTIYFGEGSWLTVV.

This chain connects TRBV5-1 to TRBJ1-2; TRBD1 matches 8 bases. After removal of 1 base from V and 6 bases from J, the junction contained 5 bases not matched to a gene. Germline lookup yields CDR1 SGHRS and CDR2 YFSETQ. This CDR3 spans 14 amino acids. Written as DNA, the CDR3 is TGCGCCAGCAGCTTGTGGACAGGGAGCGATGGCTACACCTTC. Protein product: CASSLWTGSDGYTF.

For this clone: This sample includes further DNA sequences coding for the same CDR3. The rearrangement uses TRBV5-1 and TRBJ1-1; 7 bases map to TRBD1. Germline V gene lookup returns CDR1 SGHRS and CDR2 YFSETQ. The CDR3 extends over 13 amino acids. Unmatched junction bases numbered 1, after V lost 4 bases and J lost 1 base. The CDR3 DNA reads TGCGCCAGCAGCAGGGACAGGAACACTGAAGCTTTCTTT. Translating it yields CASSRDRNTEAFF. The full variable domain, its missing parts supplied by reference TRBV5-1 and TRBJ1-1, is KAGVTQTPRYLIKTRGQQVTLSCSPISGHRSVSWYQQTPGQGLQFLFEYFSETQRNKGNFPGRFSGRQFSNSRSEMNVSTLELGDSALYLCASSRDRNTEAFFGQGTRLTVV.

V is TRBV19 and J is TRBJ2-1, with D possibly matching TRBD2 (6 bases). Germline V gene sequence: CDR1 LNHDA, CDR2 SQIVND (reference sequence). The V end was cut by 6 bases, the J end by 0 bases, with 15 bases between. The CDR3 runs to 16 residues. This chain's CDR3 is CASRAGGILSYNEQFF. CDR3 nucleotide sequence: TGTGCCAGTAGGGCCGGAGGGATCCTCTCCTACAATGAGCAGTTCTTC.

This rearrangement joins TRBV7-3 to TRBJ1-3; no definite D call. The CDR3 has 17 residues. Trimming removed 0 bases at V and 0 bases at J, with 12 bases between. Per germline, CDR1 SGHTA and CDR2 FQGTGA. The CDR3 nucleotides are TGTGCCAGCAGCTTAACAGGTCGACATAGCTCTGGAAACACCATATATTTT. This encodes CASSLTGRHSSGNTIYF.

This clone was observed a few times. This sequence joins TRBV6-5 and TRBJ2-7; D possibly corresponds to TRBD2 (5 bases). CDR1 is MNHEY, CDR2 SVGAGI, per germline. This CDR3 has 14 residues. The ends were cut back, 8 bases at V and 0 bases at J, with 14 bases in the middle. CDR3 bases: TGTGCCAGCGTCGACATTGGGAGCTCCTACGAGCAGTACTTC. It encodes CASVDIGSSYEQYF.